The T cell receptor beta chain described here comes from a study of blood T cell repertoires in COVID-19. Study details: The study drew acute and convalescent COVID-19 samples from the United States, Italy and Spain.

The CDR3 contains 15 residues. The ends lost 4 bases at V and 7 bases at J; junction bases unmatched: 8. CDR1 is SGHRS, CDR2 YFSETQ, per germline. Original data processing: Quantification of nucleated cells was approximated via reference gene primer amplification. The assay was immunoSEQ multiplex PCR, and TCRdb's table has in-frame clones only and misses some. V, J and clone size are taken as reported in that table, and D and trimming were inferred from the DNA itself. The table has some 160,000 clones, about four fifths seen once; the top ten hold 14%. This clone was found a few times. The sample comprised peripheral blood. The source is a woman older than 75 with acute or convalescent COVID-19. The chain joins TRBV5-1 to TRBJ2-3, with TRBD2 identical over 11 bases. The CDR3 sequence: CASSGNTSGSYTQYF. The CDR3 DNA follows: TGCGCCAGCAGCGGGAACACTAGCGGGAGTTATACGCAGTATTTT.